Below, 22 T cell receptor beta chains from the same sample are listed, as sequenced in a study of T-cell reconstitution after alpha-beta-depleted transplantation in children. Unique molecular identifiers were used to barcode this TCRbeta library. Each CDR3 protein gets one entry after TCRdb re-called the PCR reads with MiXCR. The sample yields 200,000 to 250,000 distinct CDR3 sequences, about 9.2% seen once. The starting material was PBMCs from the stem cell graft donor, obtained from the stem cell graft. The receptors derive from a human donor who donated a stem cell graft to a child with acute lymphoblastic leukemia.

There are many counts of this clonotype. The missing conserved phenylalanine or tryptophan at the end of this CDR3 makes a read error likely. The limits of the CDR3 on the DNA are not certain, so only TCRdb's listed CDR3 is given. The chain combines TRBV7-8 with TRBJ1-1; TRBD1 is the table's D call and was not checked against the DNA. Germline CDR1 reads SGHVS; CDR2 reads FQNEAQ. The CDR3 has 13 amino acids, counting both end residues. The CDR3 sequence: CASSLSQQQGQFL.

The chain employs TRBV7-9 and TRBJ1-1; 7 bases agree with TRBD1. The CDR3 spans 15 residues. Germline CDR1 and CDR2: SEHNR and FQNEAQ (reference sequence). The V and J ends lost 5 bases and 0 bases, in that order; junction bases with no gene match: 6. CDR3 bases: TGTGCCAGCAGCCCCCAGGGGGGGCTGAACACTGAAGCTTTCTTT. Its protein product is CASSPQGGLNTEAFF.

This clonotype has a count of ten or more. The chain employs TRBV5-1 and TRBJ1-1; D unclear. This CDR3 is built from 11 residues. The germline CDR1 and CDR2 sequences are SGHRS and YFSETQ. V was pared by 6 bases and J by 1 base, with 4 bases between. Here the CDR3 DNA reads TGCGCCAGCACAGAGAACACTGAAGCTTTCTTT. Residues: CASTENTEAFF.

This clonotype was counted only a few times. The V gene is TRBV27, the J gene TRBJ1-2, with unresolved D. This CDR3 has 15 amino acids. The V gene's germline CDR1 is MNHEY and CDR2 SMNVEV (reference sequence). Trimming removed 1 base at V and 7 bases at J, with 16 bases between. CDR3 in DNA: TGTGCCAGCAGTTTATTCCCTTTTATGGGTGGTGGCTACACCTTC. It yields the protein CASSLFPFMGGGYTF.

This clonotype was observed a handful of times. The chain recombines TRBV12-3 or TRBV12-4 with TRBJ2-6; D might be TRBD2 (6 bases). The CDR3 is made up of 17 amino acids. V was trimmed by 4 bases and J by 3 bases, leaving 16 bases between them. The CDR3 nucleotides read TGTGCCAGCAGTTCGTCGACGGAGGGGTATGGGGCCAACGTCCTGACTTTC. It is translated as CASSSSTEGYGANVLTF.

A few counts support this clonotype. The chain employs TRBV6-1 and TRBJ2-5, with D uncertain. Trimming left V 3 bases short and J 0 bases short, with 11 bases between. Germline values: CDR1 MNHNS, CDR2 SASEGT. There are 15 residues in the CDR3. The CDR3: CASSETENYQETQYF. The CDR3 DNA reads TGTGCCAGCAGTGAGACGGAAAATTACCAAGAGACCCAGTACTTC.

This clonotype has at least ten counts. The CDR3 DNA follows: TGTGCCAGCAGCTTGACTAGCGGGGGGGCCGTCCAAGAGACCCAGTACTTC. Translating gives CASSLTSGGAVQETQYF. The chain uses TRBV5-4 and TRBJ2-5, with 13 bases fitting TRBD2. Trimming cost V 1 base and J 1 base; bases outside gene matches: 4. The V gene's germline CDR1 is SGHNT and CDR2 YYREEE (reference sequence). The CDR3 sequence is 17 residues long.

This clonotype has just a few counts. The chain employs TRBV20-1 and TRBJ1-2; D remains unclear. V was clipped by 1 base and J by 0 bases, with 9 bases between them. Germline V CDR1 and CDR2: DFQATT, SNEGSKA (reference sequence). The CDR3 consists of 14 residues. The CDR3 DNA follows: TGCAGTGCTAGAGTCCGGGCATCTAACTATGGCTACACCTTC. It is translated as CSARVRASNYGYTF.

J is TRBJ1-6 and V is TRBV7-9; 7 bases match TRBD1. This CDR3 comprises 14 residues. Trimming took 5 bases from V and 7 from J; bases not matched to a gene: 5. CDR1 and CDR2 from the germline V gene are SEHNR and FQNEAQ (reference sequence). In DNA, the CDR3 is TGTGCCAGCAGCCGGGACAGCGAGAATTCACCCCTCCACTTT. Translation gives CASSRDSENSPLHF.

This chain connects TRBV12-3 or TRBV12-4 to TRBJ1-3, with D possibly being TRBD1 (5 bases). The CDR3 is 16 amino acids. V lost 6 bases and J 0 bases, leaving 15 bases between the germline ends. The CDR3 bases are TGTGCCAGCAGCCCACCGGGACCTATCTCTGGAAACACCATATATTTT. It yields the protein CASSPPGPISGNTIYF.

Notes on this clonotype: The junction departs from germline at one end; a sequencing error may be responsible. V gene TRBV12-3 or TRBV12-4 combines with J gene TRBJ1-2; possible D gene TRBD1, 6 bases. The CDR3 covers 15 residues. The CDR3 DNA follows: TGTGCCAGCAGTTTAAGGGCGGGGGCAGGCTATGACTACACCTTC. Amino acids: CASSLRAGAGYDYTF.

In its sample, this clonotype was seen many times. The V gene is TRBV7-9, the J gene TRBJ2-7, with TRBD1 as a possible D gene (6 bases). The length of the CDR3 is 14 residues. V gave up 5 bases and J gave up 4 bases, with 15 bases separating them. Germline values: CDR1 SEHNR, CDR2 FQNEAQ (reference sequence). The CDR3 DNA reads TGTGCCAGCAGCCCGCAGGGGATTGCTTACGAGCAGTACTTC. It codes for CASSPQGIAYEQYF. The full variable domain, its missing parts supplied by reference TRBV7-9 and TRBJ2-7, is DTGVSQNPRHKITKRGQNVTFRCDPISEHNRLYWYRQTLGQGPEFLTYFQNEAQLEKSRLLSDRFSAERPKGSFSTLEIQRTEQGDSAMYLCASSPQGIAYEQYFGPGTRLTVT.

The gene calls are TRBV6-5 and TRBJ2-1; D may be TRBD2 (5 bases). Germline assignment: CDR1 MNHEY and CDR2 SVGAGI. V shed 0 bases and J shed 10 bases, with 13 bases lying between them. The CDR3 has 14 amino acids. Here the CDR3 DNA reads TGTGCCAGCAGTTACTCACCGGGCTCGGGAGAGCAGTTCTTC. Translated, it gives CASSYSPGSGEQFF.

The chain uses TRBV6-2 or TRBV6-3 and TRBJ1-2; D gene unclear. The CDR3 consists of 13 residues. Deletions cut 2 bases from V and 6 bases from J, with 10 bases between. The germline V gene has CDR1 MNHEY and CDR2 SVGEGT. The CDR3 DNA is TGTGCCAGCAGTTACCGAGACTGGAATGGCTACACCTTC. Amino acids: CASSYRDWNGYTF.

The CDR3 sequence: CASSLETSGTDTQYF. The CDR3 DNA reads TGTGCCAGCAGCTTAGAGACTAGCGGCACAGATACGCAGTATTTT. V gene TRBV7-6 combines with J gene TRBJ2-3; TRBD2 matches at 8 bases. Germline V gene sequence: CDR1 SGHVS, CDR2 FNYEAQ. With V trimmed by 1 base and J by 1 base, 1 base remained unmatched. The length of the CDR3 is 15 residues.

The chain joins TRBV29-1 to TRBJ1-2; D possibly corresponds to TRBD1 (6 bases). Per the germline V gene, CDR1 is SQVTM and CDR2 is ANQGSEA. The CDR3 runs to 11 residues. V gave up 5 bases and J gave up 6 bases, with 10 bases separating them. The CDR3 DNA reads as TGCAGCGTTACAGGGACGGATGGCTACACCTTC. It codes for CSVTGTDGYTF.

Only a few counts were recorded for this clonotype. This CDR3 reads CASSLDVSRVKAETQYF. DNA of the CDR3: TGTGCCAGCAGCTTAGACGTTTCCAGGGTAAAGGCGGAGACCCAGTACTTC. This chain links TRBV7-8 with TRBJ2-5, with a tentative D call TRBD1 (5 bases). The CDR3 extends over 17 amino acids. Germline CDR1 SGHVS, CDR2 FQNEAQ. V was clipped by 1 base and J by 5 bases, with 20 bases between them.

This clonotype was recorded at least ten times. CDR3 loop: CASSRRETQYF. The CDR3 DNA is TGCGCCAGCAGCCGAAGAGAGACCCAGTACTTC. The chain employs TRBV4-1 and TRBJ2-5; D gene uncertain. There are 11 residues in the CDR3. Germline CDR1 and CDR2: MGHRA and YSYEKL. V lost 4 bases and J 4 bases, leaving 4 bases between the germline ends.

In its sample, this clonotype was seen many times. CDR3 in amino acids: CASSKDRDPYNEQFF. The CDR3 DNA reads as TGTGCCAGCAGCAAAGACAGAGATCCATACAATGAGCAGTTCTTC. The V call is TRBV7-2, the J call TRBJ2-1, with D maybe TRBD1 (5 bases). Germline V gene sequence: CDR1 SGHTA, CDR2 FQGNSA. The CDR3 spans 15 residues. Between the trimmed V and J ends, which lost 5 bases and 4 bases, there was a span of 15 bases.

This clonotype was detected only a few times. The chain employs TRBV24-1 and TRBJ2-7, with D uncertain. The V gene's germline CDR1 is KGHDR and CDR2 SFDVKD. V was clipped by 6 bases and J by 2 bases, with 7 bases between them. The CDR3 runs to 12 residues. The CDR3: CATSSVTYEQYF. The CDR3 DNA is TGTGCCACCAGTTCAGTTACCTACGAGCAGTACTTC.

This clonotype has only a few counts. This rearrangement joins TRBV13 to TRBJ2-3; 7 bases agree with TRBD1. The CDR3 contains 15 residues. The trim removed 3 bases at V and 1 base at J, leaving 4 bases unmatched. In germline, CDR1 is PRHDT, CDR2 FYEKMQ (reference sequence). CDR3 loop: CASSFAGGGTDTQYF. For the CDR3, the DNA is TGTGCCAGCAGCTTCGCAGGGGGAGGCACAGATACGCAGTATTTT.

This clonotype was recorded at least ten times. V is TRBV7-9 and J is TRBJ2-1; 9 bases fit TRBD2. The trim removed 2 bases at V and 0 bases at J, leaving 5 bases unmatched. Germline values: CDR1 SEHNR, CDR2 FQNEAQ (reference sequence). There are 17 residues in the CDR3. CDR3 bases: TGTGCCAGCAGCTTAAGCGCGGGGGGGATCTCCTACAATGAGCAGTTCTTC. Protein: CASSLSAGGISYNEQFF.